Below are 19 T cell receptor beta chains sequenced from a single sample in a study of regulatory T cells in long-lasting Graves disease. Arm-PCR of CDR3 regions and iRepertoire HTBI primers were used to build TCR beta libraries. TCRdb re-called the multiplex PCR reads through MiXCR, storing one row per CDR3 protein. The sample yields hundreds of thousands of distinct CDR3 sequences, 15% to 20% seen once. Noted time point: newly diagnosed GD, antithyroid drugs for less than 3 months. The authors made the TCR library using RNA they extracted from PBMCs. Another study also made use of these data, one on T cells in Graves' hyperthyroidism and ophthalmopathy.

Sequences were derived from peripheral blood mononuclear cells (PBMCs), sampled at new diagnosis, from a patient treated with antithyroid drugs. The receptor source for this set is a middle-aged woman with Graves disease.

This clonotype occurred a few times. The CDR3 reads CASRKQGAPGTEAFF. The CDR3 region has the DNA TGTGCCAGCAGAAAACAGGGGGCGCCGGGCACTGAAGCTTTCTTT. The V gene is TRBV5-6, the J gene TRBJ1-1; 9 bases match TRBD1. Germline CDR1 reads SGHDT; CDR2 reads YYEEEE. The CDR3 sequence is 15 residues long. Trimming took 5 bases from V and 4 from J; bases not matched to a gene: 9.

The sample holds a few counts of this clonotype. The chain recombines TRBV20-1 with TRBJ1-1; D may be TRBD1 (6 bases). The CDR3 length is 13 residues. Germline CDR1 and CDR2: DFQATT and SNEGSKA (reference sequence). The ends were cut back, 6 bases at V and 1 base at J, with 12 bases in the middle. The CDR3 spells CSAIGQKNTEAFF. The CDR3 nucleotides read TGCAGTGCCATTGGACAGAAGAACACTGAAGCTTTCTTT.

The chain employs TRBV27 and TRBJ1-3; 7 bases agree with TRBD1. The J segment lost 0 bases and the V segment lost 9 bases, leaving 11 bases of the junction unmatched. CDR1 is MNHEY and CDR2 is SMNVEV in the germline V gene (reference sequence). The CDR3 runs 16 residues. The CDR3 region has the DNA TGTGCCAGGACGTCCGACCGGACAGGCTCTGGAAACACCATATATTTT. It codes for CARTSDRTGSGNTIYF.

This clonotype was seen repeatedly, ten times or more. The chain combines TRBV3-1 with TRBJ1-2; 8 bases line up with TRBD1. J gave up 8 bases and V 1 base, and 12 bases lay outside the gene matches. This CDR3 has 16 amino acids. Germline-derived CDR1 and CDR2 are LGHDT and YNNKEL (reference sequence). The CDR3 loop is CASSQGGTPGGAGYTF. In nucleotides, the CDR3 is TGTGCCAGCAGCCAAGGAGGTACCCCAGGGGGCGCCGGCTACACCTTC.

This clonotype was counted ten times or more. The chain couples TRBV7-3 to TRBJ2-5, with TRBD2 as a possible D gene (6 bases). V lost 0 bases and J 5 bases, leaving 7 bases between the germline ends. The germline gives CDR1 SGHTA, CDR2 FQGTGA. The CDR3 is 13 residues long. The CDR3 is CASSLTAGETQYF. DNA for the CDR3: TGTGCCAGCAGCTTAACGGCGGGGGAGACCCAGTACTTC.

This clonotype has a handful of counts. The chain combines TRBV9 with TRBJ2-2; TRBD1 might be the D (6 bases). Per the germline V gene, CDR1 is SGDLS and CDR2 is YYNGEE. V was shortened by 0 bases and J by 2 bases, with 8 bases between the two germline ends. The CDR3 is 15 amino acids. The CDR3 sequence is CASSVGDTNTGELFF. In nucleotides, the CDR3 is TGTGCCAGCAGCGTAGGGGACACAAACACCGGGGAGCTGTTTTTT.

Details on this clonotype: Germline and junction disagree at one end, which may indicate a read error. This chain's CDR3 is CSARLNPGELLF. CDR3 DNA sequence: TGCAGTGCTAGACTTAACCCCGGGGAGCTGCTTTTT. This rearrangement joins TRBV20-1 to TRBJ2-2; a weak D match, TRBD2 (5 bases). The CDR3 length is 12 residues. Germline V gene data show CDR1 as DFQATT and CDR2 as SNEGSKA (reference sequence).

This clonotype was found many times. V gene TRBV12-3 or TRBV12-4 combines with J gene TRBJ2-1; TRBD2 matches 8 bases. This CDR3 is 15 amino acids long. Losses at the gene ends were 1 base for V and 7 bases for J; bases not matched to a gene: 6. The CDR3 DNA is TGTGCCAGCAGTTTAGGCGGGGGGACGGGTAATGAGCAGTTCTTC. Translating gives CASSLGGGTGNEQFF.

The chain links TRBV5-6 to TRBJ1-5; 8 bases agree with TRBD1. Germline V lookup: CDR1 SGHDT, CDR2 YYEEEE. The CDR3 totals 15 residues. The trim removed 3 bases at V and 2 bases at J, leaving 4 bases unmatched. CDR3 protein: CASSSLDRGNQPQHF. The CDR3 DNA is TGTGCCAGCAGCTCCCTGGACAGGGGCAATCAGCCCCAGCATTTT.

With respect to this clonotype: The junction departs from the called germline gene at one end, perhaps through a read error. The chain joins TRBV7-3 to TRBJ1-1; no clear D gene. The CDR3 spans 13 residues. Germline V lookup: CDR1 SGHTA, CDR2 FQGTGA. For the CDR3, the DNA is TGTGTCAGCAGCTTAGAACGGGGTGGTGAAGCTTTCTTT. Its translation is CVSSLERGGEAFF.

This clonotype was observed a handful of times. The chain is built from TRBV6-5 and TRBJ2-1; D is unresolved. The germline V gene encodes CDR1 MNHEY and CDR2 SVGAGI. The ends were cut back, 0 bases at V and 7 bases at J, with 10 bases in the middle. This CDR3 comprises 14 residues. The CDR3 DNA sequence: TGTGCCAGCAGTTACTCTGGGGTGAGGAATGAGCAGTTCTTC. Translating gives CASSYSGVRNEQFF.

This clonotype came up a few times. V usage is TRBV7-2 and J usage is TRBJ1-5, with TRBD1 as a possible D gene (6 bases). The germline CDR1 and CDR2 sequences are SGHTA and FQGNSA. This CDR3 contains 14 residues. V was clipped by 3 bases and J by 7 bases, with 13 bases between them. The CDR3 is CASSFIGGGQPQHF. The CDR3 DNA reads as TGTGCCAGCAGCTTTATAGGGGGAGGACAGCCCCAGCATTTT.

The chain has TRBV7-9 and TRBJ1-6; tentatively, D is TRBD1 (5 bases). V gave up 1 base and J gave up 14 bases, with 21 bases separating them. The length of the CDR3 is 16 residues. Germline V gene sequence: CDR1 SEHNR, CDR2 FQNEAQ (reference sequence). The DNA for the CDR3 is TGTGCCAGCAGCTTAGGTGGGGCATCTCTTACCTCAGCCCTCCACTTT. This encodes CASSLGGASLTSALHF.

V and J are TRBV18 and TRBJ1-4; 7 positions match TRBD1. The ends lost 3 bases at V and 8 bases at J; junction bases unmatched: 3. The V gene's germline CDR1 is KGHSH and CDR2 LQKENI. This CDR3 is 13 amino acids long. CDR3 sequence reads: CASSPTGKEKLFF. Here the CDR3 DNA reads TGTGCCAGCTCACCGACAGGGAAGGAAAAACTGTTTTTT.

The sample holds many counts of this clonotype. The V gene is TRBV2, the J gene TRBJ1-1; D unresolved. Germline V gene lookup returns CDR1 SNHLY and CDR2 FYNNEI. V lost 7 bases to trimming and J lost 11 bases, with 20 bases between them. CDR3 length equals 13 residues. The CDR3 loop reads CASTTWSGQQAFF. CDR3 coding DNA: TGTGCCAGCACTACCTGGTCGGGCCAGCAGGCTTTCTTT.

On this clonotype: A read error may explain this, as a much larger clone is one base away. The chain carries TRBV10-3 and TRBJ1-2; weak D call: TRBD1 (6 bases). Trimming left V 6 bases short and J 4 bases short, with 15 bases between. Germline V gives CDR1 ENHRY, CDR2 SYGVKD. The CDR3 consists of 14 residues. CDR3 nucleotide sequence: TGTGCCATCAGGGACGGGGGCTCGGGCTATGGCTACACCTTC. It encodes CAIRDGGSGYGYTF.

Ten or more counts support this clonotype. The rearrangement uses TRBV7-8 and TRBJ2-7, with D uncertain. V lost 4 bases, J lost 2 bases, and 18 bases lay in between. The CDR3 is 16 amino acids. Germline V CDR1 and CDR2: SGHVS, FQNEAQ. The CDR3 protein is CASSSKQAPAPYEQYF. In DNA, the CDR3 is TGTGCCAGCAGCTCTAAGCAGGCCCCTGCTCCCTACGAGCAGTACTTC.

Turning to this clonotype: The junction differs from germline at one of its ends, possibly a read error. The genes are TRBV6-5 and TRBJ2-7; TRBD2 is a possible D gene (5 bases). CDR3 length: 15 amino acids. Germline CDR1 is MNHEY and CDR2 is SVGAGI. CDR3 amino acids: CASSYGRGSTYEKYF. For the CDR3, the DNA is TGTGCCAGCAGTTATGGTAGAGGGAGCACCTACGAGAAGTACTTC.

This clonotype showed up many times. This chain uses TRBV2 with TRBJ2-1; the match to TRBD2 covers 11 bases. The CDR3 has 15 amino acids. The germline gives CDR1 SNHLY, CDR2 FYNNEI. Trimming took 5 bases from V and 5 from J; bases not matched to a gene: 5. DNA of the CDR3: TGTGCCAGCAGTCGTACGGGACTAGCGGACAATGAGCAGTTCTTC. Translating it yields CASSRTGLADNEQFF. Filled out from reference TRBV2 and TRBJ2-1, the complete variable domain reads EPEVTQTPSHQVTQMGQEVILRCVPISNHLYFYWYRQILGQKVEFLVSFYNNEISEKSEIFDDQFSVERPDGSNFTLKIRSTKLEDSAMYFCASSRTGLADNEQFFGPGTRLTVL.